Presented here are 24 T cell receptor beta chains from one specimen sequenced in a study of blood T cell repertoires in COVID-19. Some clones are missing from TCRdb's copy, which holds only in-frame ones; the method was immunoSEQ multiplex PCR. The sample holds 65,000 to 85,000 clones; 86% are singletons and the top ten take 6.3%. The sequenced material came from peripheral blood. All receptors derive from an elderly man with COVID-19, enrolled during active disease.

A few counts support this clone. The chain uses TRBV5-4 and TRBJ2-2; 7 bases map to TRBD1. The trim removed 4 bases at V and 2 bases at J, leaving 2 bases unmatched. Germline CDR1 is SGHNT and CDR2 is YYREEE (reference sequence). CDR3 length: 14 amino acids. CDR3 in DNA: TGTGCCAGCAGCCGGGACAGCAACACCGGGGAGCTGTTTTTT. Protein: CASSRDSNTGELFF.

This sequence joins TRBV19 and TRBJ1-3; unclear D gene. Germline V gives CDR1 LNHDA, CDR2 SQIVND (reference sequence). The CDR3 is 13 residues long. V lost 3 bases to trimming and J lost 4 bases, with 7 bases between them. The DNA of the CDR3 is TGTGCCAGTAGTATTCAGATCGGAAACACCATATATTTT. This codes for CASSIQIGNTIYF.

The chain links TRBV10-3 to TRBJ1-1; a weak D match, TRBD1 (6 bases). V lost 7 bases, J lost 4 bases, and 16 bases lay in between. CDR3 length: 14 residues. CDR1 is ENHRY, CDR2 SYGVKD, per germline. The CDR3 spells CAINKGGAATEAFF. The CDR3 bases are TGTGCCATCAACAAAGGGGGGGCGGCCACTGAAGCTTTCTTT.

This clone came up a few times. The chain joins TRBV10-3 to TRBJ2-2; possibly TRBD1 for D (6 bases). V lost 3 bases and J lost 5, with 7 bases in between. This CDR3 is built from 13 residues. The germline V gene encodes CDR1 ENHRY and CDR2 SYGVKD. This chain's CDR3 is CAISEQGTGELFF. The CDR3 coding sequence is TGTGCCATCAGTGAACAGGGTACCGGGGAGCTGTTTTTT.

The rearrangement joins TRBV27 to TRBJ1-5; no firm D call. Trimming removed 5 bases from V and 3 bases from J, with 5 bases in between. Per the germline V gene, CDR1 is MNHEY and CDR2 is SMNVEV (reference sequence). The CDR3 is made up of 12 amino acids. CDR3 region: CASSPHNQPQHF. The CDR3 nucleotides are TGTGCCAGCAGTCCCCACAATCAGCCCCAGCATTTT.

The gene calls are TRBV7-3 and TRBJ1-2; TRBD1 matches 8 bases. CDR1 SGHTA and CDR2 FQGTGA come from the germline V gene. The CDR3 totals 15 residues. V trimming: 0 bases; J trimming: 13 bases; junction bases outside the gene matches: 13. The CDR3 reads CASSLTRGTGDGITF. The CDR3 region has the DNA TGTGCCAGCAGCTTAACGAGGGGGACAGGAGATGGAATCACCTTC.

The genes are TRBV6-1 and TRBJ1-4; D perhaps matches TRBD1 (6 bases). This CDR3 spans 16 amino acids. CDR1 is MNHNS, CDR2 SASEGT, per germline. Trimming took 0 bases from V and 8 from J, leaving 16 bases between them. CDR3 loop: CASSEAGGGVGEKLFF. In DNA, the CDR3 is TGTGCCAGCAGTGAAGCAGGGGGAGGGGTAGGCGAAAAACTGTTTTTT.

V gene TRBV9 combines with J gene TRBJ2-5; possible D gene TRBD2, 6 bases. V was trimmed by 4 bases and J by 1 base, leaving 14 bases between them. The germline V gene has CDR1 SGDLS and CDR2 YYNGEE. The CDR3 runs 15 residues. The CDR3 is CASSPRRGLQETQYF. DNA for the CDR3: TGTGCCAGCAGCCCCCGGAGGGGACTCCAAGAGACCCAGTACTTC.

This clone was counted a few times. The V and J genes are TRBV18 and TRBJ2-7; D gene unclear. Trimming took 2 bases from V and 3 from J, leaving 14 bases between them. The CDR3 is 15 residues long. In germline, CDR1 is KGHSH, CDR2 LQKENI. The CDR3 DNA is TGTGCCAGCTCACCATCCCCTTTGGCCCTCTACGAGCAGTACTTC. Its translation: CASSPSPLALYEQYF.

V gene TRBV7-2 combines with J gene TRBJ2-1; D is perhaps TRBD1 (6 bases). The V and J ends lost 5 bases and 5 bases respectively, with 10 bases between them. Per the germline V gene, CDR1 is SGHTA and CDR2 is FQGNSA. CDR3 length: 13 amino acids. The CDR3 DNA sequence: TGTGCCAGCAGCCACACAGGGCACAATGAGCAGTTCTTC. Amino acid sequence: CASSHTGHNEQFF.

The rearrangement links TRBV11-3 to TRBJ2-1; 9 bases map to TRBD2. Germline trimming cut 5 bases from V and 4 bases from J; bases unmatched to any gene: 6. The CDR3 has 15 residues. CDR1 is SGHNT and CDR2 is YENEEA in the germline V gene. The DNA for the CDR3 is TGTGCCAGCAGCCCAAGCGGGGGGTCTTACAATGAGCAGTTCTTC. It translates to CASSPSGGSYNEQFF.

The table lists this clone with a few counts. The chain carries TRBV12-2 and TRBJ1-3. TRBV12-2 is termed a pseudogene. CDR3 size: 15 residues. The CDR3 reads CASRLWSIYGNTIYF. The CDR3 DNA follows: TGTGCAAGTCGCCTGTGGTCCATCTATGGAAACACCATATATTTT.

The rearrangement joins TRBV6-5 to TRBJ1-5, with 7 positions matching TRBD1. Germline V gene lookup returns CDR1 MNHEY and CDR2 SVGAGI. The CDR3 spans 14 residues. With V trimmed by 4 bases and J by 5 bases, 5 bases remained unmatched. CDR3 in amino acids: CASSSVTGDQPQHF. The CDR3 DNA reads TGTGCCAGCAGTTCTGTCACAGGGGATCAGCCCCAGCATTTT.

V gene TRBV6-1 combines with J gene TRBJ2-2; possible D gene TRBD2, 6 bases. The CDR3 is made up of 16 amino acids. Trimming removed 3 bases from V and 2 bases from J, with 13 bases in between. Germline loops: CDR1 MNHNS, CDR2 SASEGT. CDR3 amino acids: CASSDVSGGNTGELFF. The CDR3 DNA sequence: TGTGCCAGCAGTGACGTTTCCGGGGGAAACACCGGGGAGCTGTTTTTT.

The chain couples TRBV27 to TRBJ2-1; D is possibly TRBD2 (6 bases). CDR1 MNHEY and CDR2 SMNVEV come from the germline V gene (reference sequence). This CDR3 contains 14 residues. The V gene lost 2 bases and the J gene lost 10 bases, with 15 bases spanning the gap. CDR3 coding DNA: TGTGCCAGCAGTTTACGACGGGGTGCGGGGGAGCAGTTCTTC. Translated, it gives CASSLRRGAGEQFF.

J is TRBJ2-7 and V is TRBV6-1; TRBD1 matches 7 bases. The CDR3 is made up of 19 amino acids. The ends lost 2 bases at V and 3 bases at J; junction bases unmatched: 19. The germline gives CDR1 MNHNS, CDR2 SASEGT. CDR3 in amino acids: CASSERVTGPSGLYYEQYF. Written as DNA, the CDR3 is TGTGCCAGCAGTGAAAGGGTGACAGGGCCATCGGGGCTATACTACGAGCAGTACTTC.

The rearrangement joins TRBV7-3 to TRBJ1-1, with D hard to call. Trimming cost V 5 bases and J 1 base, with 8 bases left between them. The CDR3 is 13 residues long. Germline CDR1 is SGHTA and CDR2 is FQGTGA. CDR3 sequence reads: CASSPEGNTEAFF. The CDR3 DNA reads TGTGCCAGCAGCCCTGAGGGGAACACTGAAGCTTTCTTT.

The chain combines TRBV20-1 with TRBJ2-5; a possible D gene is TRBD2 (5 bases). The CDR3 is made up of 12 amino acids. Per germline, CDR1 DFQATT and CDR2 SNEGSKA (reference sequence). V was pared by 3 bases and J by 5 bases, with 10 bases between. The CDR3 here is CSASSSTETQYF. The CDR3 nucleotides read TGCAGTGCTAGTTCTAGCACGGAGACCCAGTACTTC.

This chain links TRBV2 with TRBJ1-2; D uncertain. The CDR3 covers 12 residues. Per germline, CDR1 SNHLY and CDR2 FYNNEI. Trimming took off 2 bases at V and 8 bases at J, with 9 bases between the two ends. The CDR3 region has the DNA TGTGCCAGCAGTGAATCACCTGAGGGCTACACCTTC. It encodes CASSESPEGYTF. Combining the CDR3 with reference TRBV2 and TRBJ1-2 gives the whole variable domain EPEVTQTPSHQVTQMGQEVILRCVPISNHLYFYWYRQILGQKVEFLVSFYNNEISEKSEIFDDQFSVERPDGSNFTLKIRSTKLEDSAMYFCASSESPEGYTFGSGTRLTVV.

The chain is built from TRBV7-9 and TRBJ1-6; possibly TRBD1 for D (6 bases). This CDR3 is built from 14 residues. Trimming took 5 bases from V and 6 from J, leaving 11 bases between them. CDR1 is SEHNR and CDR2 is FQNEAQ in the germline V gene (reference sequence). CDR3 amino acids: CASSILGGNSPLHF. DNA for the CDR3: TGTGCCAGCAGCATACTAGGGGGTAATTCACCCCTCCACTTT. Combining the CDR3 with reference TRBV7-9 and TRBJ1-6 gives the whole variable domain DTGVSQNPRHKITKRGQNVTFRCDPISEHNRLYWYRQTLGQGPEFLTYFQNEAQLEKSRLLSDRFSAERPKGSFSTLEIQRTEQGDSAMYLCASSILGGNSPLHFGNGTRLTVT.

The chain has TRBV2 and TRBJ1-3; 8 nucleotides line up with TRBD1. The CDR3 extends over 14 amino acids. Germline values: CDR1 SNHLY, CDR2 FYNNEI. The V gene end was trimmed by 6 bases and the J gene end by 2 bases; junction bases not matched to a gene: 3. The CDR3 protein is CASRDRGPGNTIYF. Here the CDR3 DNA reads TGTGCCAGCAGAGACAGGGGCCCTGGAAACACCATATATTTT.

This clone showed up just once. This chain joins TRBV5-5 and TRBJ2-3, with a tentative D call TRBD1 (5 bases). V was shortened by 3 bases and J by 5 bases, with 19 bases between the two germline ends. CDR1 is SGHKS and CDR2 is YYEKEE in the germline V gene (reference sequence). The CDR3 covers 16 residues. CDR3 residues: CASSSHPTETRDTQYF. In DNA, the CDR3 is TGTGCCAGCAGCTCCCACCCGACAGAAACAAGAGATACGCAGTATTTT.

The rearrangement joins TRBV2 to TRBJ1-5, with D maybe TRBD1 (5 bases). Trimming cost V 5 bases and J 0 bases, with 20 bases left between them. The CDR3 totals 18 residues. From germline, CDR1 is SNHLY and CDR2 FYNNEI. CDR3: CASSSEGGDLYSNQPQHF. The DNA for the CDR3 is TGTGCCAGCAGTTCCGAGGGAGGGGACCTATATAGCAATCAGCCCCAGCATTTT.

V is TRBV29-1 and J is TRBJ2-3; 7 bases line up with TRBD2. The germline V gene encodes CDR1 SQVTM and CDR2 ANQGSEA. CDR3 size: 16 residues. After removal of 3 bases from V and 5 bases from J, the junction contained 14 bases not matched to a gene. The CDR3 is CSVDGWHAGVQDTQYF. CDR3 nucleotide sequence: TGCAGCGTTGATGGGTGGCATGCGGGGGTTCAAGATACGCAGTATTTT.